This entry describes one T cell receptor beta chain. The sample holds a few counts of this clone. Its recognized antigen is unknown. The sample holds no much larger clone one base away, and base qualities are not on file. The sample holds other DNA sequences that translate to the same CDR3. The CDR1 and CDR2 encoded by the germline V gene are SGHTA and FQGNSA. Spanning cysteine to phenylalanine, the CDR3 consists of 15 amino acids. Only the CDR3 region is kept as DNA, spanning 45 bases read in frame from base 1. Trimming at the junction amounts to 1 base on V and 2 bases on J, and the germline ends lie 12 bases apart. This sample stems from a study of shared clonotypes between healthy human individuals (TCRdb year 2020). A note on the overall study: A couple of women and a few men aged 18 to 49 years were included in the cohort. To estimate repertoire size and how much clonotypes are shared between individuals, the study performed deep sequencing of blood TCR repertoires from roughly five healthy adults. Libraries were prepared and TCR repertoires were sequenced by different laboratories using diverse techniques, in order to increase sequencing depth and limit assay-specific biases. Per donor, leukapheresis produced somewhere between about 0.94 and 9 billion PBMCs.

General findings and caveats noted by the study authors: Sampling was limited to blood, and TCR repertoires in tissue likely differ from TCR repertoires in blood. Because the study included a small number of donors, the genetic and exposure-history diversity represented was limited. Based on pairwise subsampling, the degree of clonotype sharing among donors was expected to be affected by sequencing depth.

Healthy HIV-negative adults with no recently reported acute infections or vaccinations were included as donors. Every donor was a Caucasian adult living in Nashville, Tennessee, USA. For unsorted samples, roughly 81 million PBMCs were counted and genomic DNA was extracted with the QIAamp DNA Blood Mini kit. After blood collection by leukapheresis, PBMCs were isolated using Ficoll-Histopaque density gradient centrifugation and then cryopreserved in the vapor phase of liquid nitrogen. Using the deep immunoSEQ assay, multiplex PCR amplified TCR CDR3 regions from genomic DNA. Genomic DNA extracted from each cell subset was distributed evenly over all wells of several immunoSEQ 96-well plates, and each plate served as one replicate. For unsorted PBMC, each replicate PCR was loaded with approximately 330 ng genomic DNA, equivalent to tens of thousands of T cell genomes. Ten immunoSEQ deep assay plates were used to sequence unsorted PBMC genomic DNA. Purified libraries were measured with a Qubit 3.0 fluorometer, size-checked on a Bioanalyzer 2100, and measured again with the KAPA Library Quantification kit. Every immunoSEQ 96-well plate was sequenced on a separate single-read 150-cycle Illumina NextSeq 550 flow cell. The authors processed their data as follows. Because only junctional sequences without quality scores were contained in the immunoSEQ output, filtering matching that applied to full-length reads could not be performed. To assign V/J genes and CDR3, sequences were annotated using PyIR, a Python wrapper for IgBLAST v1.9, with IMGT germline references. Reads with weak V/J assignments (E-value above 1e-6), missing CDR3, stop codons, out-of-frame junctions, or ambiguous translated residues were removed. V3J clonotypes were defined as sequences sharing an identical inferred V gene, J gene, and CDR3 amino acid sequence. To compute the percentage overlap between repertoires, the number of shared unique clonotypes was divided by the size of the smaller repertoire. Richness of each repertoire was evaluated using RTK rarefaction, the Chao1 estimator, and Recon v2.1 estimates of unobserved clonotypes. TCRdb provides this immuneACCESS table in a form limited to in-frame rearrangements. Some clones are lacking; in checked studies, under half of them reflect an unresolved V gene, and why the rest are absent is not known. That table gives V, J and clone size, and the DNA gave D and trimming. The sample data list about 520,000 clones, and 81% of these were observed just once. About 13% of the sample is in the top ten clones.

The chain couples TRBV7-2 to TRBJ2-7; there is no confident call for the D gene. The receptor's source is a middle-aged woman in good health. Some clones in this sample may be carry-over from other donors' samples. The specimen sequenced was PBMCs. Here is the DNA: TGTGCCAGCAGCTTAGGTTTGGCAGGAGCCTACGAGCAGTACTTC. The translation is CASSLGLAGAYEQYF.